The 12 T cell receptor beta chains in this list originate from one sample, sequenced in a study of blood T cell repertoires in COVID-19. Clones were sequenced by immunoSEQ multiplex PCR, and TCRdb holds only the in-frame ones, with some missing. The sample records 220,000 or so clones, 82% being singletons. Sequencing was done on a sample of peripheral blood. These TCRs come from a woman of 80 years or more with COVID-19, enrolled during active disease.

The rearrangement links TRBV30 to TRBJ1-2; TRBD1 matches at 10 bases. After removal of 7 bases from V and 2 bases from J, the junction contained 1 base not matched to a gene. This CDR3 region has 12 residues. The germline CDR1 and CDR2 sequences are GTSNPN and SVGIG (reference sequence). The CDR3 bases are TGTGCCTTGGGACAGGGGAACTATGGCTACACCTTC. The encoded protein is CALGQGNYGYTF. Full variable domain (remainder filled in from reference TRBV30 and TRBJ1-2): SQTIHQWPATLVQPVGSPLSLECTVEGTSNPNLYWYRQAAGRGLQLLFYSVGIGQISSEVPQNLSASRPQDRQFILSSKKLLLSDSGFYLCALGQGNYGYTFGSGTRLTVV.

The rearrangement joins TRBV28 to TRBJ2-7, with 9 nucleotides matching TRBD1. Germline-derived CDR1 and CDR2 are MDHEN and SYDVKM. The V gene end was trimmed by 8 bases and the J gene end by 6 bases; junction bases not matched to a gene: 8. The CDR3 length is 13 residues. The DNA of the CDR3 is TGTGCCAGCTCGCCGGGACAGGGCTCCGAGCAGTACTTC. Amino acids: CASSPGQGSEQYF.

The gene calls are TRBV12-3 or TRBV12-4 and TRBJ1-2; tentatively, D is TRBD1 (6 bases). V was pared by 7 bases and J by 8 bases, with 14 bases between. The CDR3 consists of 12 residues. CDR3 residues: CASTRGLGGYTF. The CDR3 region has the DNA TGTGCCAGCACCAGGGGCTTGGGGGGCTACACCTTC.

The chain recombines TRBV7-9 with TRBJ1-6; TRBD1 might be the D (5 bases). The CDR3 is 13 residues long. Between the trimmed V and J ends, which lost 8 bases and 6 bases, there was a span of 11 bases. The germline V gene encodes CDR1 SEHNR and CDR2 FQNEAQ (reference sequence). CDR3 nucleotide sequence: TGTGCCAGCGCAGGGTACAGTAATTCACCCCTCCACTTT. Its translation: CASAGYSNSPLHF. The full variable domain, rest sourced from reference TRBV7-9 and TRBJ1-6, is DTGVSQNPRHKITKRGQNVTFRCDPISEHNRLYWYRQTLGQGPEFLTYFQNEAQLEKSRLLSDRFSAERPKGSFSTLEIQRTEQGDSAMYLCASAGYSNSPLHFGNGTRLTVT.

V usage is TRBV6-4 and J usage is TRBJ2-5; the D gene is possibly TRBD2 (6 bases). The germline V and J ends were trimmed by 3 bases and 2 bases, with 10 bases remaining between them. The CDR3 contains 14 residues. In germline, CDR1 is MRHNA, CDR2 SNTAGT. In nucleotides, the CDR3 is TGTGCCAGCAGTGAGGACGGGAGACAAGAGACCCAGTACTTC. Its protein is CASSEDGRQETQYF.

This clone came up a few times. The chain couples TRBV28 to TRBJ1-1, with TRBD1 identical over 9 bases. Trimming took 6 bases from V and 1 from J; bases not matched to a gene: 9. The CDR3 extends over 16 amino acids. CDR1 and CDR2 from the germline V gene are MDHEN and SYDVKM. The CDR3 is CASRSGTGYGNTEAFF. The CDR3 nucleotides are TGTGCCAGCAGATCCGGGACAGGGTATGGGAACACTGAAGCTTTCTTT.

The chain is built from TRBV6-5 and TRBJ2-7, with a possible D match to TRBD2 (5 bases). Trimming took 10 bases from V and 7 from J, leaving 11 bases between them. Germline CDR1 is MNHEY and CDR2 is SVGAGI. The CDR3 sequence is 10 residues long. The CDR3 sequence: CATTGFEQYF. CDR3 DNA sequence: TGTGCCACAACGGGGTTTGAGCAGTACTTC.

The sample holds one count of this clone. The rearrangement joins TRBV5-6 to TRBJ1-1, with a possible D match to TRBD1 (5 bases). V lost 1 base and J lost 5, with 9 bases in between. The CDR3 totals 13 residues. Germline assignment: CDR1 SGHDT and CDR2 YYEEEE. CDR3 in amino acids: CASSLSGGTEAFF. CDR3 bases: TGTGCCAGCAGCTTGTCCGGGGGGACTGAAGCTTTCTTT. Combining the CDR3 with reference TRBV5-6 and TRBJ1-1 gives the whole variable domain DAGVTQSPTHLIKTRGQQVTLRCSPKSGHDTVSWYQQALGQGPQFIFQYYEEEERQRGNFPDRFSGHQFPNYSSELNVNALLLGDSALYLCASSLSGGTEAFFGQGTRLTVV.

A note on this clone: A read error may produce the germline difference seen at one junction end. The chain combines TRBV7-7 with TRBJ2-2, with TRBD1 identical over 9 bases. Germline V lookup: CDR1 SSHAT, CDR2 FNYEAQ (reference sequence). The CDR3 sequence is 15 residues long. The CDR3 DNA sequence: TGTGCTAGCAGCTTAGGGGACAGGGACACCGGGGAGCTGTTTTTT. Translating gives CASSLGDRDTGELFF.

Points on this clone: Mismatch with germline at one junction end may stem from a read error. The chain carries TRBV29-1 and TRBJ1-1, with 8 bases matching TRBD1. CDR1 and CDR2 from the germline V gene are SQVTM and ANQGSEA. CDR3 size: 13 residues. This chain's CDR3 is CSVGTGGNPEAFF. The DNA of the CDR3 is TGCAGTGTAGGAACAGGGGGGAACCCTGAAGCTTTCTTT.

The chain has TRBV29-1 and TRBJ2-7; 10 bases match TRBD2. CDR1 is SQVTM, CDR2 ANQGSEA, per germline. The CDR3 covers 13 residues. The V segment lost 6 bases and the J segment 3 bases; nucleotides outside the gene matches: 5. CDR3 protein: CSVGTSARYEQYF. The CDR3 DNA sequence: TGCAGCGTCGGGACTAGCGCTCGCTACGAGCAGTACTTC.

The chain combines TRBV29-1 with TRBJ1-6; 10 nucleotides line up with TRBD1. The CDR3 has 13 amino acids. Trimming cost V 5 bases and J 8 bases; bases outside gene matches: 3. The germline gives CDR1 SQVTM, CDR2 ANQGSEA. The DNA for the CDR3 is TGCAGCGTTCGGACAGGGGGGGATTCACCCCTCCACTTT. This codes for CSVRTGGDSPLHF.